The entry that follows covers one T cell receptor beta chain sequence. Its specificity is not known. These data belong to a study of pediatric ulcerative colitis. The study's findings and limits: A couple of patients' blood samples yielded substantially fewer templates.

Sequencing was at survey level. This table comes from immunoSEQ multiplex PCR, and its TCRdb copy is limited to in-frame clones, with some not included. The table includes more than 50,000 clones, 75% to 85% detected once. Germline V lookup: CDR1 KGHSH, CDR2 LQKENI. This CDR3 is built from 13 residues. The ends lost 6 bases at V and 4 bases at J; junction bases unmatched: 3. The clonotype originates from a boy younger than 18 with moderate ulcerative colitis. This chain joins TRBV18 and TRBJ1-1, with 9 nucleotides matching TRBD1. Sequencing was done on a sample of blood. The CDR3 DNA reads TGTGCCAGCTCTCAGACAGGGGGCACTGAAGCTTTCTTT. It yields the protein CASSQTGGTEAFF.